These 25 T cell receptor beta chains originate from one sample sequenced in a study of molecular identifiers for immune sequencing clone quantification. Each CDR3 protein gets one entry after TCRdb re-called the PCR reads with MiXCR. The data show 90,000 or so distinct CDR3 sequences, nearly 25% seen once. Sequences were obtained from naive CD8+ T cells from blood, with Jurkat cell RNA spiked in. Noted subset: FACS-sorted CD8+CD4-CCR7+CD45RA+ naive T cells. These receptors all stem from a human donor in good health. Some libraries in this study had Jurkat cell RNA spiked in.

This clonotype was detected ten times or more. The chain is built from TRBV28 and TRBJ2-3; 12 bases fit TRBD2. Losses at the gene ends were 1 base for V and 0 bases for J; bases not matched to a gene: 2. Per the germline V gene, CDR1 is MDHEN and CDR2 is SYDVKM. The CDR3 has 17 residues. As DNA, the CDR3 is TGTGCCAGCAGTTTATTGACTAGCGGGGGAAGCACAGATACGCAGTATTTT. Its protein is CASSLLTSGGSTDTQYF.

On this clonotype: A much more abundant neighbour one base away suggests this may be a read error. The chain carries TRBV7-2 and TRBJ2-3, with 7 bases aligning to TRBD2. The V segment lost 5 bases and the J segment 5 bases; nucleotides outside the gene matches: 13. The CDR3 is made up of 16 amino acids. The V gene's germline CDR1 is SGHTA and CDR2 FQGNSA. DNA for the CDR3: TGTGCCAGCAGCGTGCTAGCGGCGGGAGCGGGAGATACGCAGTATTTT. Translation: CASSVLAAGAGDTQYF.

Remarks on this clonotype: One end of the junction fails to match germline, which may point to a read error. The chain employs TRBV4-2 and TRBJ1-4, with unresolved D. CDR3 length equals 14 residues. Germline V lookup: CDR1 LGHNA, CDR2 YNFKEQ. The CDR3 loop is CASSQEMGFEKLVF. CDR3 nucleotide sequence: TGTGCCAGCAGCCAAGAGATGGGGTTTGAAAAACTGGTTTTT.

This clonotype was detected many times. The V and J genes are TRBV28 and TRBJ1-5, with D maybe TRBD1 (6 bases). Germline lookup yields CDR1 MDHEN and CDR2 SYDVKM. The length of the CDR3 is 17 residues. The V gene lost 4 bases and the J gene lost 0 bases, with 16 bases spanning the gap. CDR3 coding DNA: TGTGCCAGCAGTTCCCCCGGACAGTACGATAGCAATCAGCCCCAGCATTTT. Protein: CASSSPGQYDSNQPQHF.

Ten or more counts support this clonotype. The chain uses TRBV14 and TRBJ2-5; D not certain. The CDR3 covers 13 residues. Germline assignment: CDR1 SGHDN and CDR2 FVKESK. V was pared by 4 bases and J by 4 bases, with 10 bases between. CDR3 bases: TGTGCCAGCAGCCCCCACTACATAGAGACCCAGTACTTC. Translation: CASSPHYIETQYF.

The gene calls are TRBV5-5 and TRBJ2-2; 7 positions agree with TRBD2. The germline CDR1 and CDR2 sequences are SGHKS and YYEKEE (reference sequence). With V trimmed by 1 base and J by 1 base, 4 bases remained unmatched. The CDR3 contains 16 residues. As DNA, the CDR3 is TGTGCCAGCAGCTTGAGTCTAGCGGTGAACACCGGGGAGCTGTTTTTT. Translation: CASSLSLAVNTGELFF.

In this sample, this clonotype turned up many times. The rearrangement joins TRBV6-6 to TRBJ2-1; TRBD1 or TRBD2 may be the D gene (5 bases each). This CDR3 spans 13 amino acids. CDR1 and CDR2 from the germline V gene are MNHNY and SVGAGI (reference sequence). V lost 5 bases to trimming and J lost 4 bases, with 9 bases between them. This CDR3 is CASSPWGYNEQFF. In nucleotides, the CDR3 is TGTGCCAGCAGTCCCTGGGGGTACAATGAGCAGTTCTTC.

The gene calls are TRBV4-3 and TRBJ2-7; possibly TRBD2 for D (6 bases). The CDR3 has 13 amino acids. Trimming removed 8 bases at V and 5 bases at J, with 16 bases between. Germline V gene sequence: CDR1 LGHNA, CDR2 YSLEER. The CDR3 DNA reads TGCGCCAGCCCCTCCGATGGAGGGCACGAGCAGTACTTC. Its protein product is CASPSDGGHEQYF.

The V call is TRBV5-4, the J call TRBJ1-1; D perhaps matches TRBD1 (5 bases). Per the germline V gene, CDR1 is SGHNT and CDR2 is YYREEE (reference sequence). V dropped 3 bases and J dropped 1 base, with 10 bases sitting between them. The CDR3 has 14 amino acids. CDR3 nucleotide sequence: TGTGCCAGCAGCTGGGGGACCGAGAACACTGAAGCTTTCTTT. This codes for CASSWGTENTEAFF.

A word on this clonotype: This may be a read error, as it is one base from a much larger clone. The chain is built from TRBV5-1 and TRBJ2-1, with 8 bases identical to TRBD2. The V gene end was trimmed by 4 bases and the J gene end by 1 base; junction bases not matched to a gene: 13. This CDR3 comprises 18 residues. Germline-derived CDR1 and CDR2 are SGHRS and YFSETQ. The CDR3 bases are TGCGCCAGCAGCCCCCGTATCCGGGGGGGTTGGTCCTACAATGAGCAGTTCTTC. Residues: CASSPRIRGGWSYNEQFF.

This clonotype was found a few times. The rearrangement uses TRBV7-9 and TRBJ1-2, with 10 bases fitting TRBD1. The length of the CDR3 is 14 residues. The V and J ends lost 1 base and 4 bases, in that order; junction bases with no gene match: 0. Germline values: CDR1 SEHNR, CDR2 FQNEAQ (reference sequence). In DNA, the CDR3 is TGTGCCAGCAGCTTAGGGACAGGGGGCTATGGCTACACCTTC. Protein product: CASSLGTGGYGYTF.

As for this clonotype: This CDR3 is missing its conserved last phenylalanine or tryptophan, likely due to a read error. The rearrangement links TRBV14 to TRBJ2-1; the D is unclear. Deletions cut 4 bases from V and 9 bases from J, with 13 bases between. Germline CDR1 and CDR2: SGHDN and FVKESK. This CDR3 is built from 13 residues. The CDR3 DNA follows: TGTGCCAGCAGCCTCGACCCGACCACTGAGCAGTTCTCC. It codes for CASSLDPTTEQFS.

This clonotype was recorded a few times. The CDR3 protein is CAISEQGSGNTIYF. CDR3 DNA: TGTGCCATCAGTGAGCAGGGCTCTGGAAACACCATATATTTT. The J gene is TRBJ1-3, the V gene TRBV10-3; D is possibly TRBD1 (5 bases). CDR3 length: 14 amino acids. Per germline, CDR1 ENHRY and CDR2 SYGVKD. The ends were cut back, 2 bases at V and 0 bases at J, with 5 bases in the middle.

On this clonotype: One base away lies a much larger clone, so this may be a sequencing read error. The chain employs TRBV4-1 and TRBJ1-6, with 9 positions matching TRBD1. CDR1 is MGHRA and CDR2 is YSYEKL in the germline V gene. The junction had 13 bases not matched to a gene; V was cut back by 6 bases and J by 10 bases. The CDR3 has 16 residues. The CDR3 sequence is CASRTQHRGLESPLHF. CDR3 in DNA: TGCGCCAGCAGGACTCAGCACAGGGGGCTAGAGTCACCCCTCCACTTT.

This clonotype was seen many times. The chain carries TRBV7-9 and TRBJ1-1, with 9 bases that match TRBD1. This CDR3 contains 14 residues. Germline V gives CDR1 SEHNR, CDR2 FQNEAQ (reference sequence). The V and J ends lost 6 bases and 0 bases, in that order; junction bases with no gene match: 2. The CDR3: CASSRDRVNTEAFF. The CDR3 DNA reads TGTGCCAGCAGTAGGGACAGGGTGAACACTGAAGCTTTCTTT. Combining the CDR3 with reference TRBV7-9 and TRBJ1-1 gives the whole variable domain DTGVSQNPRHKITKRGQNVTFRCDPISEHNRLYWYRQTLGQGPEFLTYFQNEAQLEKSRLLSDRFSAERPKGSFSTLEIQRTEQGDSAMYLCASSRDRVNTEAFFGQGTRLTVV.

The table lists this clonotype with many counts. The chain employs TRBV4-3 and TRBJ2-7; D is ambiguous. V lost 5 bases and J lost 7, with 18 bases in between. The CDR3 extends over 14 amino acids. The germline gives CDR1 LGHNA, CDR2 YSLEER. The CDR3 protein is CASSSTRVATEQYF. CDR3 DNA sequence: TGCGCCAGCAGCTCCACAAGGGTGGCAACAGAGCAGTACTTC.

This clonotype was observed at least ten times. J is TRBJ2-7 and V is TRBV4-3; D gene unclear. The CDR3 extends over 15 amino acids. Between the trimmed V and J ends, which lost 4 bases and 4 bases, there was a span of 17 bases. CDR1 LGHNA and CDR2 YSLEER come from the germline V gene. The CDR3 protein is CASSLATSEPYEQYF. The CDR3 DNA reads as TGCGCCAGCAGCCTTGCCACGTCCGAGCCTTACGAGCAGTACTTC.

The chain recombines TRBV28 with TRBJ1-3; a weak D match, TRBD1 (5 bases). This CDR3 spans 14 amino acids. CDR1 and CDR2 from the germline V gene are MDHEN and SYDVKM. V gave up 5 bases and J gave up 0 bases, with 8 bases separating them. This CDR3 reads CASSIRGSGNTIYF. Here the CDR3 DNA reads TGTGCCAGCAGTATAAGGGGCTCTGGAAACACCATATATTTT.

V and J are TRBV5-1 and TRBJ2-5; TRBD2 is a possible D gene (6 bases). CDR1 SGHRS and CDR2 YFSETQ come from the germline V gene. The CDR3 has 16 residues. The V and J ends lost 0 bases and 5 bases respectively, with 17 bases between them. The CDR3 here is CASSLEGLSMMETQYF. The CDR3 bases are TGCGCCAGCAGCTTGGAGGGACTTTCCATGATGGAGACCCAGTACTTC.

This clonotype has ten or more counts. Written as DNA, the CDR3 is TGTGCCATCAGTGCAGGTTGGGGGGGCAACACTGAAGCTTTCTTT. Protein sequence: CAISAGWGGNTEAFF. V gene TRBV10-3 combines with J gene TRBJ1-1, with a tentative D call TRBD1 (6 bases). Germline-derived CDR1 and CDR2 are ENHRY and SYGVKD. Trimming took 4 bases from V and 2 from J, leaving 14 bases between them. This CDR3 comprises 15 residues.

V and J are TRBV4-3 and TRBJ2-7; 7 positions agree with TRBD1. The CDR3 length is 15 residues. Germline V gives CDR1 LGHNA, CDR2 YSLEER. J gave up 2 bases and V 0 bases, and 4 bases lay outside the gene matches. The CDR3 coding sequence is TGCGCCAGCAGCCAAGATAATCAGGGGGCCTACGAGCAGTACTTC. Its translation: CASSQDNQGAYEQYF.

The rearrangement joins TRBV12-3 or TRBV12-4 to TRBJ2-5; D is unclear. The CDR3 totals 13 residues. Trimming stripped 3 bases from V and 5 bases from J, with 10 bases between. The CDR3 region is CASSLGNRETQYF. CDR3 DNA sequence: TGTGCCAGCAGTTTGGGGAATAGGGAGACCCAGTACTTC.

There are many counts of this clonotype. This chain connects TRBV6-5 to TRBJ1-1; D is unresolved. Germline V lookup: CDR1 MNHEY, CDR2 SVGAGI. The CDR3 is made up of 16 amino acids. V lost 2 bases to trimming and J lost 1 base, with 14 bases between them. The CDR3 reads CASSYLTETGNTEAFF. CDR3 bases: TGTGCCAGCAGTTACCTCACTGAAACTGGGAACACTGAAGCTTTCTTT.

V usage is TRBV20-1 and J usage is TRBJ2-7; TRBD1 aligns across 7 bases. The CDR3 has 13 residues. After removal of 5 bases from V and 0 bases from J, the junction contained 4 bases not matched to a gene. Germline-derived CDR1 and CDR2 are DFQATT and SNEGSKA (reference sequence). This CDR3 reads CSAGGQSSYEQYF. The CDR3 nucleotides are TGCAGTGCTGGGGGACAGAGCTCCTACGAGCAGTACTTC.

This clonotype was picked up a small number of times. The V call is TRBV5-5, the J call TRBJ2-5; TRBD2 aligns across 16 bases. Germline V gives CDR1 SGHKS, CDR2 YYEKEE (reference sequence). The V and J ends lost 2 bases and 9 bases, in that order; junction bases with no gene match: 16. The length of the CDR3 is 19 residues. The CDR3 is CASSFRTGTSGGDYLAQYF. In DNA form, the CDR3 reads TGTGCCAGCAGCTTTCGGACCGGGACTAGCGGGGGGGACTACCTGGCCCAGTACTTC.